This T cell receptor (beta chain) was recovered during a study of shared clonotypes between healthy human individuals. Study-wide background: Per donor, CD8 memory used one plate, CD8 naive used two, CD4 memory used three and CD4 naive used three.

Some clones are missing from TCRdb's copy, which holds only in-frame ones; the method was immunoSEQ multiplex PCR. The profile shows 950,000 to 1,100,000 clones, 70% to 80% of them singletons. Each donor was a Caucasian adult residing in Nashville, Tennessee. Per the germline V gene, CDR1 is SEHNR and CDR2 is FQNEAQ (reference sequence). The CDR3 extends over 13 amino acids. V gave up 1 base and J gave up 5 bases, with 9 bases separating them. General study points: Lower generation probabilities were found for non-shared clonotypes than for those shared by all four donors.

On this clone itself: Its matching antigen is unknown.

Specimen: memory CD4+ T cells sorted from blood. Subset of the sample: CD45RA-negative fraction. This clonotype was obtained from a man between 18 and 35 years old in good health. The chain carries TRBV7-9 and TRBJ2-7; D remains ambiguous. The CDR3 sequence is CASSLGAEDEQYF. Written as DNA, the CDR3 is TGTGCCAGCAGCTTAGGGGCAGAAGACGAGCAGTACTTC.